Presented here are 22 T cell receptor beta chains from one specimen sequenced in a study of cytomegalovirus exposure and HLA in healthy donors. The PCR made use of 60 Vbeta and 13 Jbeta primers. Only in-frame clones appear in the TCRdb table, and some are missing; sequencing was by immunoSEQ multiplex PCR. The sample's table shows about 130,000 clones. Sequencing used PBMCs. The receptors shown here come from a man between 18 and 29 years old in good health and CMV-seronegative.

The chain joins TRBV5-1 to TRBJ2-7; 7 nucleotides align to TRBD1. The germline V gene has CDR1 SGHRS and CDR2 YFSETQ. CDR3 length: 14 amino acids. Trimming at V came to 4 bases and at J to 4 bases, leaving 8 bases not matched to a gene. This chain's CDR3 is CASSRGTEGYEQYF. CDR3 sequence (DNA): TGCGCCAGCAGCAGGGGGACAGAAGGGTACGAGCAGTACTTC.

V gene TRBV7-3 combines with J gene TRBJ2-3; the D is unclear. The CDR3 contains 13 residues. Germline V gene sequence: CDR1 SGHTA, CDR2 FQGTGA. V was clipped by 0 bases and J by 4 bases, with 5 bases between them. The CDR3 DNA follows: TGTGCCAGCAGCTTAACCCGCGCAGATACGCAGTATTTT. It codes for CASSLTRADTQYF.

The chain joins TRBV5-4 to TRBJ2-1, with TRBD2 as a possible D gene (6 bases). V lost 0 bases and J lost 3, with 22 bases in between. The CDR3 runs 19 residues. Germline assignment: CDR1 SGHNT and CDR2 YYREEE (reference sequence). This CDR3 is CASSLGPQGRGNSYNEQFF. CDR3 bases: TGTGCCAGCAGCTTGGGCCCCCAGGGCCGCGGGAACAGCTACAATGAGCAGTTCTTC.

The chain is built from TRBV4-1 and TRBJ1-4, with 8 bases fitting TRBD1. V lost 4 bases and J lost 0; bases outside the gene matches: 7. The germline CDR1 and CDR2 sequences are MGHRA and YSYEKL. This CDR3 contains 17 residues. As DNA, the CDR3 is TGCGCCAGCAGCCGGGGGGGACAGGTCGCAACTAATGAAAAACTGTTTTTT. The encoded protein is CASSRGGQVATNEKLFF.

The gene calls are TRBV27 and TRBJ1-5; D might be TRBD1 (5 bases). In germline, CDR1 is MNHEY, CDR2 SMNVEV (reference sequence). V lost 4 bases and J 5 bases, leaving 18 bases between the germline ends. The CDR3 runs 16 residues. CDR3: CASSSPDKAFYQPQHF. CDR3 nucleotides: TGTGCCAGCAGTTCGCCGGACAAGGCTTTCTATCAGCCCCAGCATTTT.

The chain links TRBV6-1 to TRBJ2-2; 7 bases map to TRBD2. CDR1 is MNHNS and CDR2 is SASEGT in the germline V gene. This CDR3 has 11 amino acids. The junction had 2 bases not matched to a gene; V was cut back by 8 bases and J by 8 bases. As DNA, the CDR3 is TGTGCCAGCGGCGGGGGAGGGGAGCTGTTTTTT. It translates to CASGGGGELFF.

V and J are TRBV29-1 and TRBJ2-5, with TRBD2 identical over 7 bases. Losses at the gene ends were 8 bases for V and 4 bases for J; bases not matched to a gene: 10. The CDR3 runs 13 residues. The germline V gene has CDR1 SQVTM and CDR2 ANQGSEA. The CDR3 bases are TGCAGCTTGACTCGAGGGAGGGGAGAGACCCAGTACTTC. This codes for CSLTRGRGETQYF.

The V and J genes are TRBV9 and TRBJ2-3; D uncertain. This CDR3 comprises 14 residues. Germline V gene sequence: CDR1 SGDLS, CDR2 YYNGEE. V lost 0 bases, J lost 2 bases, and 7 bases lay in between. The CDR3 reads CASSVGGITDTQYF. The CDR3 DNA sequence: TGTGCCAGCAGCGTAGGAGGTATCACAGATACGCAGTATTTT. The whole variable domain, filled in from reference TRBV9 and TRBJ2-3, reads DSGVTQTPKHLITATGQRVTLRCSPRSGDLSVYWYQQSLDQGLQFLIQYYNGEERAKGNILERFSAQQFPDLHSELNLSSLELGDSALYFCASSVGGITDTQYFGPGTRLTVL.

The gene calls are TRBV6-1 and TRBJ2-7, with 7 bases lining up with TRBD1. The CDR3 is made up of 14 amino acids. Trimming cost V 5 bases and J 5 bases; bases outside gene matches: 9. Looked up from germline, CDR1 is MNHNS and CDR2 is SASEGT. In DNA, the CDR3 is TGTGCCAGCAGTTTATCGACAGGGAGCAACGAGCAGTACTTC. Its translation is CASSLSTGSNEQYF.

V is TRBV5-1 and J is TRBJ2-1; 13 nucleotides match TRBD2. The CDR3 consists of 16 residues. The germline CDR1 and CDR2 sequences are SGHRS and YFSETQ. The ends lost 3 bases at V and 9 bases at J; junction bases unmatched: 9. CDR3 in amino acids: CASSSQLAGGHGEQFF. The CDR3 bases are TGCGCCAGCAGCTCACAACTAGCGGGGGGGCACGGTGAGCAGTTCTTC.

This sequence joins TRBV4-1 and TRBJ2-1, with D perhaps TRBD2 (5 bases). The CDR3 covers 17 residues. V dropped 3 bases and J dropped 4 bases, with 19 bases sitting between them. CDR1 is MGHRA, CDR2 YSYEKL, per germline. CDR3 sequence (DNA): TGCGCCAGCAGCCAGTTTAGCGTGGACGTCGGTTACAATGAGCAGTTCTTC. The encoded protein is CASSQFSVDVGYNEQFF.

CDR3 sequence (DNA): TGTGCCAGCTCTCCGAGGAGGATAAACACCGGGGAGCTGTTTTTT. It is translated as CASSPRRINTGELFF. The rearrangement links TRBV18 to TRBJ2-2, with a possible D match to TRBD2 (5 bases). The CDR3 runs to 15 residues. Trimming removed 6 bases from V and 2 bases from J, with 13 bases in between. Germline CDR1 reads KGHSH; CDR2 reads LQKENI.

The chain has TRBV7-8 and TRBJ1-1, with D possibly matching TRBD1 (6 bases). Germline CDR1 reads SGHVS; CDR2 reads FQNEAQ. The CDR3 runs to 15 residues. V gave up 5 bases and J gave up 3 bases, with 16 bases separating them. The CDR3 nucleotides read TGTGCCAGCAGCACCCAGACAGGTGGGGACACTGAAGCTTTCTTT. Protein product: CASSTQTGGDTEAFF.

This sequence joins TRBV18 and TRBJ2-7; TRBD2 matches 10 bases. Losses at the gene ends were 6 bases for V and 4 bases for J; bases not matched to a gene: 9. CDR1 KGHSH and CDR2 LQKENI come from the germline V gene. The CDR3 is 15 amino acids. Here the CDR3 DNA reads TGTGCCAGCTCCCCAACTAGCGGGGCAAAATACGAGCAGTACTTC. Translation gives CASSPTSGAKYEQYF. The full variable domain, completed using reference TRBV18 and TRBJ2-7, is NAGVMQNPRHLVRRRGQEARLRCSPMKGHSHVYWYRQLPEEGLKFMVYLQKENIIDESGMPKERFSAEFPKEGPSILRIQQVVRGDSAAYFCASSPTSGAKYEQYFGPGTRLTVT.

The genes are TRBV10-1 and TRBJ2-7, with 9 bases that match TRBD2. V trimming: 6 bases; J trimming: 2 bases; junction bases outside the gene matches: 2. The germline gives CDR1 WNHNN, CDR2 SYGVQD (reference sequence). The CDR3 covers 13 residues. Written as DNA, the CDR3 is TGCGCCAGCAGCCCTAGCGGGACCTACGAGCAGTACTTC. It translates to CASSPSGTYEQYF.

This chain connects TRBV5-1 to TRBJ1-1; no definite D call. There are 14 residues in the CDR3. V lost 1 base to trimming and J lost 5 bases, with 12 bases between them. The germline CDR1 and CDR2 sequences are SGHRS and YFSETQ. DNA of the CDR3: TGCGCCAGCAGCTTGCGGGGTGGAGGGACTGAAGCTTTCTTT. Amino acid sequence: CASSLRGGGTEAFF. The entire variable domain, with the rest obtained from reference TRBV5-1 and TRBJ1-1, is as follows: KAGVTQTPRYLIKTRGQQVTLSCSPISGHRSVSWYQQTPGQGLQFLFEYFSETQRNKGNFPGRFSGRQFSNSRSEMNVSTLELGDSALYLCASSLRGGGTEAFFGQGTRLTVV.

The V and J genes are TRBV7-9 and TRBJ2-1, with 14 bases matching TRBD2. This CDR3 is 18 amino acids long. J gave up 4 bases and V 5 bases, and 10 bases lay outside the gene matches. Germline V gene sequence: CDR1 SEHNR, CDR2 FQNEAQ (reference sequence). Here the CDR3 DNA reads TGTGCCAGCAGCCGGGGACTAGCGGGAGCTCTCGTTTACAATGAGCAGTTCTTC. Protein: CASSRGLAGALVYNEQFF.

The genes are TRBV7-9 and TRBJ1-4, with D tentatively TRBD1 (6 bases). Looked up from germline, CDR1 is SEHNR and CDR2 is FQNEAQ (reference sequence). Deletions cut 6 bases from V and 7 bases from J, with 21 bases between. This CDR3 is 16 amino acids long. The CDR3 DNA reads as TGTGCCAGCAGTCATCGTACAGGGTTCACCCTTGAAAAACTGTTTTTT. Translated: CASSHRTGFTLEKLFF.

This chain uses TRBV27 with TRBJ1-5; D gene unclear. V was trimmed by 3 bases and J by 7 bases, leaving 7 bases between them. Looked up from germline, CDR1 is MNHEY and CDR2 is SMNVEV (reference sequence). This CDR3 spans 12 amino acids. The CDR3 bases are TGTGCCAGCAGTTTGACGGGGCAGCCCCAGCATTTT. Translation: CASSLTGQPQHF.

The chain links TRBV18 to TRBJ2-1; TRBD2 matches 10 bases. The V gene's germline CDR1 is KGHSH and CDR2 LQKENI. The CDR3 spans 18 residues. With 2 bases clipped from V and 3 bases from J, the junction kept 10 bases outside the gene matches. In DNA form, the CDR3 reads TGTGCCAGCTCACCAGTTAGTAGCGGGGGGCGTGTCTACAATGAGCAGTTCTTC. This sequence encodes CASSPVSSGGRVYNEQFF.

The rearrangement links TRBV12-5 to TRBJ1-2, with 12 bases aligning to TRBD1. CDR3 length: 16 amino acids. Trimming removed 0 bases from V and 5 bases from J; junction bases left unmatched: 4. Germline values: CDR1 LGHNT, CDR2 FRNRAP. CDR3 amino acids: CASGLVMGQGAYGYTF. The CDR3 DNA is TGTGCTAGTGGTTTGGTAATGGGACAGGGGGCATATGGCTACACCTTC.

V usage is TRBV7-6 and J usage is TRBJ1-6; TRBD1 aligns across 7 bases. Germline V lookup: CDR1 SGHVS, CDR2 FNYEAQ. Trimming took 5 bases from V and 7 from J; bases not matched to a gene: 8. The CDR3 is 15 amino acids. The DNA for the CDR3 is TGTGCCAGCAGCGGGTCCGGGACAGTAAATTCACCCCTCCACTTT. Translation: CASSGSGTVNSPLHF.